In its sample, the clone carrying this T cell receptor (beta chain) was seen many times. Its antigen is not known. This record belongs to a study of metastatic and nonmetastatic thyroid tumors. In the study overall: Repertoires of blood and of tissue (tumor or nodule) from malignant and benign thyroid patients were compared.

Source study methods: In papillary thyroid cancer, a distant-metastasis classifier was built using CDR3 differences across clinicopathological groups. TCRdb called clones again from the PCR reads with MiXCR. TCRdb's processing, not the authors', yielded these V and J calls. Of about 16,000 clones detected, about 13% appear once; the ten largest clones hold under 30%. Study-level points and caveats: For both blood and tumor, malignant thyroid tumors reportedly showed significantly higher TCR beta diversity than benign nodules did.

CDR1 is SGHRS, CDR2 YFSETQ, per germline. The CDR3 runs 15 residues. V was shortened by 0 bases and J by 4 bases, with 12 bases between the two germline ends. The entire patient cohort was treatment-naive prior to thyroid surgery. Sequenced: blood. The rearrangement joins TRBV5-1 to TRBJ2-3; D is possibly TRBD1 or TRBD2 (5 bases each). This sequence was found in a female donor with papillary thyroid cancer or a benign thyroid nodule (not recorded which). Some clones in this sample may be carry-over from other donors' samples. CDR3 loop: CASSLVGAGADTQYF. CDR3 in DNA: TGCGCCAGCAGCTTGGTCGGGGCCGGTGCAGATACGCAGTATTTT.